This record concerns one T cell receptor (beta chain) sequence. Generated by immunoSEQ multiplex PCR, the TCRdb table keeps only in-frame clones and is missing some. The sample holds tens of thousands of clones, 92% seen once. The entry originates in a study of T cell changes during pregnancy in multiple sclerosis. Trimming removed 0 bases from V and 4 bases from J; junction bases left unmatched: 8. Per the germline V gene, CDR1 is SGHNT and CDR2 is YYREEE (reference sequence). This CDR3 spans 16 amino acids. This TCR was sampled from a female donor with multiple sclerosis, enrolled in a pregnancy study. The input for sequencing was CD4+ T cells from peripheral blood mononuclear cells, taken after pregnancy. The gene calls are TRBV5-4 and TRBJ1-1; 8 bases match TRBD1. CDR3 in DNA: TGTGCCAGCAGCTTGGTAGGCAGGGGGCTTGGCACTGAAGCTTTCTTT. Its translation: CASSLVGRGLGTEAFF.